Below, one T cell receptor beta chain is given with its context. Its target is unknown. These data belong to a study of Ad26.COV2.S vaccination and SARS-CoV-2 variants. Study background: Ad26.COV2.S, an intramuscular injection, was given once or twice 56 days apart. Findings and limits, study-wide: Vaccine recipients surpassed placebo recipients in spike-specific TCR breadth. Substantial response breadth was reportedly seen for spike-specific CD8+ and CD4+ T cells after vaccination. Researchers cautioned that TCR breadth and depth analyses may have underestimated total T cell responses.

Stated treatment: about 20 received Ad26.COV2.S at low or high dose, single or two shots; about 5 received placebo; per-sample allocation not given. Samples analyzed were those drawn on day 63 after the first vaccine or placebo injection. Measured with immunoSEQ multiplex PCR; TCRdb has only the in-frame clones, and not every one. The repertoire holds around 250,000 clones, with approximately 87% as singletons. Germline V gene sequence: CDR1 SGHRS, CDR2 YFSETQ. Trimming stripped 0 bases from V and 5 bases from J, with 12 bases between. The CDR3 totals 14 residues. The chain carries TRBV5-1 and TRBJ2-7, with TRBD2 as a possible D gene (5 bases). This receptor was taken from a person between 18 and 59 years old who received the Ad26.COV2.S COVID-19 vaccine or a placebo. The material was peripheral blood, obtained in a trial of Ad26.COV2.S vaccine versus placebo. CDR3 in DNA: TGCGCCAGCAGCTTGGTCACGGGGATCGACGAGCAGTACTTC. Its protein is CASSLVTGIDEQYF.